This passage covers 13 T cell receptor beta chains from one sample sequenced in a study of shared clonotypes between healthy human individuals. Clones were sequenced by immunoSEQ multiplex PCR, and TCRdb holds only the in-frame ones, with some missing. The sample lists about 1.5 million clones; 98% were seen once. Source material: naive CD4+ T cells sorted from blood. Subset reported: CD45RA+ positively selected. These receptors all come from a man aged 25-45 years in good health.

V and J are TRBV19 and TRBJ2-2, with a tentative D call TRBD1 (5 bases). Trimming removed 4 bases at V and 6 bases at J, with 21 bases between. CDR3 length: 17 amino acids. Germline-derived CDR1 and CDR2 are LNHDA and SQIVND (reference sequence). The CDR3 sequence: CASSSGQGPPLAGELFF. CDR3 DNA sequence: TGTGCCAGTAGTAGTGGCCAGGGTCCCCCCTTGGCCGGGGAGCTGTTTTTT.

The chain joins TRBV5-1 to TRBJ2-7; D gene uncertain. The CDR3 runs to 16 residues. V gave up 4 bases and J gave up 5 bases, with 22 bases separating them. In germline, CDR1 is SGHRS, CDR2 YFSETQ. In DNA, the CDR3 is TGCGCCAGCAGCACCGTAACCGATCTTCCTGCCCACGAGCAGTACTTC. It is translated as CASSTVTDLPAHEQYF.

DNA of the CDR3: TGTGCCAGCAGCGGCATGACAGGGCGTTATCCGTACGAGCAGTACTTC. Amino acid sequence: CASSGMTGRYPYEQYF. The rearrangement uses TRBV11-2 and TRBJ2-7, with 7 positions matching TRBD1. The trim removed 5 bases at V and 4 bases at J, leaving 14 bases unmatched. The CDR3 consists of 16 residues. The germline gives CDR1 SGHAT, CDR2 FQNNGV.

Points on this clone: Distinct nucleotide sequences in the sample also encode this CDR3. The CDR3 DNA is TGCGCCAGCAGCTTGGTGGGCGACACTGAAGCTTTCTTT. As protein: CASSLVGDTEAFF. The chain uses TRBV5-1 and TRBJ1-1; no definite D call. The CDR3 is 13 amino acids. Per the germline V gene, CDR1 is SGHRS and CDR2 is YFSETQ. V lost 0 bases and J lost 3, with 6 bases in between.

The genes are TRBV19 and TRBJ2-7; 9 nucleotides agree with TRBD1. The CDR3 length is 17 residues. CDR1 and CDR2 (germline): LNHDA, SQIVND (reference sequence). J gave up 1 base and V 9 bases, and 16 bases lay outside the gene matches. The CDR3 loop reads CASSQDPPGTGSYEQYF. Here the CDR3 DNA reads TGTGCCAGCAGCCAAGATCCCCCCGGGACAGGGTCCTACGAGCAGTACTTC.

Here the CDR3 reads CASSSRGGIYEQYF. As DNA, the CDR3 is TGTGCCAGCAGCTCCAGGGGGGGGATATACGAGCAGTACTTC. V gene TRBV7-2 combines with J gene TRBJ2-7, with D perhaps matching TRBD1 or TRBD2 (7 bases each). Looked up from germline, CDR1 is SGHTA and CDR2 is FQGNSA. CDR3 length: 14 amino acids. Trimming took off 4 bases at V and 4 bases at J, with 14 bases between the two ends.

The chain uses TRBV4-2 and TRBJ1-2; 8 nucleotides align to TRBD1. CDR3 size: 13 residues. Germline trimming cut 4 bases from V and 6 bases from J; bases unmatched to any gene: 4. Per germline, CDR1 LGHNA and CDR2 YNFKEQ. The CDR3 DNA reads TGTGCCAGCAGCCCCCAGGGACAGGATGGCTACACCTTC. It yields the protein CASSPQGQDGYTF.

This chain connects TRBV6-1 to TRBJ2-3; D remains ambiguous. CDR3 length: 13 amino acids. The germline gives CDR1 MNHNS, CDR2 SASEGT. The germline V and J ends were trimmed by 8 bases and 6 bases, with 15 bases remaining between them. The CDR3 bases are TGTGCCAGCGACCCTGGCCCTTATGATACGCAGTATTTT. Its translation: CASDPGPYDTQYF.

The V and J genes are TRBV5-5 and TRBJ2-7; a weak D match, TRBD1 (5 bases). The CDR3 length is 18 residues. V gave up 4 bases and J gave up 4 bases, with 27 bases separating them. The germline CDR1 and CDR2 sequences are SGHKS and YYEKEE (reference sequence). The CDR3, as DNA: TGTGCCAGCAGCCCAACAGGAAACAACGGGTTTGATGTTTACGAGCAGTACTTC. Protein product: CASSPTGNNGFDVYEQYF.

The chain couples TRBV19 to TRBJ1-4; no reliable D call. There are 14 residues in the CDR3. The V end lost 4 bases, the J end lost 10 bases, and 16 bases lay between the germline ends. Germline lookup yields CDR1 LNHDA and CDR2 SQIVND (reference sequence). The CDR3: CASSTHIQARKLFF. In DNA, the CDR3 is TGTGCCAGTAGTACCCACATCCAAGCCCGAAAACTGTTTTTT.

The chain couples TRBV7-9 to TRBJ1-5, with 10 bases lining up with TRBD1. Germline lookup yields CDR1 SEHNR and CDR2 FQNEAQ (reference sequence). The CDR3 length is 15 residues. Trimming cost V 5 bases and J 6 bases; bases outside gene matches: 7. The CDR3 protein is CASSEAGTGVQPQHF. The CDR3 nucleotides read TGTGCCAGCAGCGAAGCTGGGACAGGGGTTCAGCCCCAGCATTTT.

This clone has only one observation. In DNA form, the CDR3 reads TGTGCCAGCTCACCCTTAAGAGGACTAGCGGGAACCCTTGGGCACAATGAGCAGTTCTTC. Translated, it gives CASSPLRGLAGTLGHNEQFF. The V call is TRBV18, the J call TRBJ2-1; 12 bases match TRBD2. The ends lost 3 bases at V and 5 bases at J; junction bases unmatched: 17. The CDR3 covers 20 residues. CDR1 and CDR2 from the germline V gene are KGHSH and LQKENI.

The chain uses TRBV25-1 and TRBJ1-5, with D hard to call. The CDR3 covers 11 residues. Trimming stripped 8 bases from V and 6 bases from J, with 8 bases between. Germline V gene lookup returns CDR1 MGHDK and CDR2 SYGVNS. The CDR3 loop reads CASGWGQPQHF. DNA for the CDR3: TGTGCCAGCGGTTGGGGTCAGCCCCAGCATTTT.